The 13 T cell receptor beta chains below were found in one sample sequenced in a study of shared clonotypes between healthy human individuals. CD45RO-negative CD8 cells positively selected for CCR7 made up the naive population, which excluded terminally differentiated effector memory CD45RA+ cells. Repertoires were generated with immunoSEQ multiplex PCR, while TCRdb's copy carries only in-frame clones and drops some. The sample has more than 2 million clones, 85% to 95% seen once; the top ten hold more than 0.95%. Sequenced input: naive CD8+ T cells sorted from blood. The receptor source for this set is a man younger than 35 in good health.

The chain carries TRBV5-6 and TRBJ2-2; 9 bases agree with TRBD1. Germline V gene data show CDR1 as SGHDT and CDR2 as YYEEEE. The CDR3 extends over 15 amino acids. The V and J ends lost 4 bases and 7 bases, in that order; junction bases with no gene match: 8. The chain's CDR3 is CASSLRDRAIGELFF. The CDR3 DNA reads as TGTGCCAGCAGCCTCCGGGACAGGGCCATCGGGGAGCTGTTTTTT.

This clone was seen only once. The rearrangement joins TRBV7-9 to TRBJ2-2; either TRBD1 or TRBD2 may supply D (6 bases each). The CDR3 runs 19 residues. Germline V gene sequence: CDR1 SEHNR, CDR2 FQNEAQ (reference sequence). The V end was cut by 2 bases, the J end by 0 bases, with 19 bases between. The CDR3: CASSLPVRGLKANTGELFF. CDR3 in DNA: TGTGCCAGCAGCTTACCAGTACGGGGGCTGAAGGCGAACACCGGGGAGCTGTTTTTT.

V is TRBV19 and J is TRBJ2-1, with D hard to call. V was shortened by 0 bases and J by 4 bases, with 7 bases between the two germline ends. Germline CDR1 LNHDA, CDR2 SQIVND (reference sequence). This CDR3 region has 14 residues. CDR3 DNA sequence: TGTGCCAGTAGTATAGATCACACTTACAATGAGCAGTTCTTC. This sequence encodes CASSIDHTYNEQFF.

The genes are TRBV19 and TRBJ2-3; TRBD2 matches 12 bases. V shed 7 bases and J 5 bases; nucleotides not matched to a gene: 7. The CDR3 totals 15 residues. The germline V gene has CDR1 LNHDA and CDR2 SQIVND (reference sequence). The DNA for the CDR3 is TGTGCCAGTAAACCTAGCGGGGGGGCTTTAGATACGCAGTATTTT. It yields the protein CASKPSGGALDTQYF.

The chain recombines TRBV30 with TRBJ2-7, with 8 nucleotides matching TRBD2. Per germline, CDR1 GTSNPN and CDR2 SVGIG (reference sequence). V shed 2 bases and J 2 bases; nucleotides not matched to a gene: 2. The CDR3 covers 13 residues. The CDR3 loop reads CAWSPGGTYEQYF. CDR3 sequence (DNA): TGTGCCTGGAGTCCGGGGGGGACCTACGAGCAGTACTTC.

V usage is TRBV19 and J usage is TRBJ2-1, with 11 positions matching TRBD2. Germline V lookup: CDR1 LNHDA, CDR2 SQIVND (reference sequence). V dropped 5 bases and J dropped 4; count of bases not matched to a gene: 4. The CDR3 is 15 amino acids. As DNA, the CDR3 is TGTGCCAGTAGTGTACTAGCGGGAGCGTACAATGAGCAGTTCTTC. Protein: CASSVLAGAYNEQFF.

This chain joins TRBV6-1 and TRBJ1-1; D uncertain. CDR1 and CDR2 from the germline V gene are MNHNS and SASEGT. Trimming left V 9 bases short and J 12 bases short, with 20 bases between. This CDR3 is built from 12 residues. CDR3 coding DNA: TGTGCCAGTCAGGATGGTCTATTTGGTCCTTTCTTT. Amino acid sequence: CASQDGLFGPFF.

As for this clone: The sample has other DNA sequences that encode this CDR3 too. This sequence joins TRBV27 and TRBJ1-1, with TRBD1 matching over 8 bases. V gave up 5 bases and J gave up 0 bases; unmatched junction bases: 2. Per the germline V gene, CDR1 is MNHEY and CDR2 is SMNVEV (reference sequence). This CDR3 is built from 14 residues. The CDR3 sequence is CASSLDRVNTEAFF. CDR3 DNA: TGTGCCAGCAGTCTGGACAGGGTGAACACTGAAGCTTTCTTT.

The rearrangement uses TRBV7-2 and TRBJ2-7; TRBD2 might be the D (5 bases). The CDR3 is made up of 14 amino acids. Trimming stripped 2 bases from V and 1 base from J, with 9 bases between. Germline values: CDR1 SGHTA, CDR2 FQGNSA. CDR3 nucleotides: TGTGCCAGCAGCTTACGGACTCGATCCTACGAGCAGTACTTC. Residues: CASSLRTRSYEQYF. The whole variable domain, filled in from reference TRBV7-2 and TRBJ2-7, reads GAGVSQSPSNKVTEKGKDVELRCDPISGHTALYWYRQSLGQGLEFLIYFQGNSAPDKSGLPSDRFSAERTGGSVSTLTIQRTQQEDSAVYLCASSLRTRSYEQYFGPGTRLTVT.

Remarks on this clone: Other DNA sequences in the sample encode the same CDR3. This rearrangement joins TRBV7-9 to TRBJ1-3; D is ambiguous. V dropped 5 bases and J dropped 4 bases, with 3 bases sitting between them. Per germline, CDR1 SEHNR and CDR2 FQNEAQ (reference sequence). This CDR3 has 11 residues. The CDR3 DNA follows: TGTGCCAGCAGCGTCGGAAACACCATATATTTT. It translates to CASSVGNTIYF. Combining the CDR3 with reference TRBV7-9 and TRBJ1-3 gives the whole variable domain DTGVSQNPRHKITKRGQNVTFRCDPISEHNRLYWYRQTLGQGPEFLTYFQNEAQLEKSRLLSDRFSAERPKGSFSTLEIQRTEQGDSAMYLCASSVGNTIYFGEGSWLTVV.

The rearrangement links TRBV10-1 to TRBJ1-1; TRBD1 might be the D (5 bases). The length of the CDR3 is 14 residues. The germline V and J ends were trimmed by 5 bases and 0 bases, with 10 bases remaining between them. The germline CDR1 and CDR2 sequences are WNHNN and SYGVQD (reference sequence). This chain's CDR3 is CASSRDVLNTEAFF. CDR3 DNA sequence: TGCGCCAGCAGTCGGGACGTCTTGAACACTGAAGCTTTCTTT.

Regarding this clone: This may be a read error: a much more frequent sequence differs by one nucleotide. The chain combines TRBV5-8 with TRBJ2-7; D is uncertain. The CDR3 runs 11 residues. Trimming removed 2 bases from V and 2 bases from J, with 2 bases in between. CDR1 and CDR2 (germline): SGHTS, YDEGEE. The CDR3 reads CASSFAYEQYF. Here the CDR3 DNA reads TGTGCCAGCAGCTTTGCCTACGAGCAGTACTTC.

J is TRBJ1-2 and V is TRBV9; TRBD1 might be the D (5 bases). This CDR3 region has 20 residues. V dropped 3 bases and J dropped 6 bases, with 33 bases sitting between them. Germline CDR1 reads SGDLS; CDR2 reads YYNGEE. This chain's CDR3 is CASSGDSTRGEDSYWDGYTF. CDR3 in DNA: TGTGCCAGCAGCGGGGATTCGACAAGGGGCGAGGACTCTTACTGGGATGGCTACACCTTC.